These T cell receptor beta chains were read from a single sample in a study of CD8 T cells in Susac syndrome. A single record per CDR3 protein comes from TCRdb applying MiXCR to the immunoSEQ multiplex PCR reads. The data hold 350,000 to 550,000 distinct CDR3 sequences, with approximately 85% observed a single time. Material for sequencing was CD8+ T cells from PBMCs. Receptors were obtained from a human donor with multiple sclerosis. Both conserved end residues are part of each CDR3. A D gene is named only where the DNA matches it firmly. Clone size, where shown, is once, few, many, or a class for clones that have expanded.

CDR3nt: TGCGCCAGCAGCCAAGAACTAGCGGGAGGTCGAGATACGCAGTATTTT
CDR3aa: CASSQELAGGRDTQYF
abundance: NA
v_gene: TRBV4-1
j_gene: TRBJ2-3
d_gene: TRBD2

CDR3nt: TGTGCCAGCAGCTTAGTAGGTCCCGGGCCGAACACTGAAGCTTTCTTT
CDR3aa: CASSLVGPGPNTEAFF
abundance: NA
v_gene: TRBV7-6
j_gene: TRBJ1-1
d_gene: NA

CDR3nt: TGCGCCAGCAGCTTGGATCCCAGTTTAGGGGAGACCCAGTACTTC
CDR3aa: CASSLDPSLGETQYF
abundance: NA
v_gene: TRBV5-1
j_gene: TRBJ2-5
d_gene: NA

CDR3nt: TGTGCCAGCTCATCTGGACAGGGTCCTATCTACGAGCAGTACTTC
CDR3aa: CASSSGQGPIYEQYF
abundance: NA
v_gene: TRBV18
j_gene: TRBJ2-7
d_gene: TRBD1

CDR3nt: TGCGCCAGCAGGATGTACGAGACAGCAACTAATGAAAAACTGTTTTTT
CDR3aa: CASRMYETATNEKLFF
abundance: NA
v_gene: TRBV5-1
j_gene: TRBJ1-4
d_gene: NA

CDR3nt: TGTGCCAGCAGTTACATAGTTGGCACTGAAGCTTTCTTT
CDR3aa: CASSYIVGTEAFF
abundance: NA
v_gene: TRBV6-6
j_gene: TRBJ1-1
d_gene: NA

CDR3nt: TGTGCCAGCAGCTTGTGGGGAGTCAATGAGCAGTTCTTC
CDR3aa: CASSLWGVNEQFF
abundance: NA
v_gene: TRBV5-5
j_gene: TRBJ2-1
d_gene: NA

CDR3nt: TGCGCCAGCAGCTTGGCCGGACAGCCTGGGACTGAAGCTTTCTTT
CDR3aa: CASSLAGQPGTEAFF
abundance: NA
v_gene: TRBV5-1
j_gene: TRBJ1-1
d_gene: NA

CDR3nt: TGCGCCAGCAGCCAAAGCCCGGGACTTAACTATGGCTACACCTTC
CDR3aa: CASSQSPGLNYGYTF
abundance: once
v_gene: TRBV4-1
j_gene: TRBJ1-2
d_gene: NA

CDR3nt: TGTGCCAGCAGCTTAGAAAGGCCCCCTGGTTACGAGCAGTACTTC
CDR3aa: CASSLERPPGYEQYF
abundance: once
v_gene: TRBV11-2
j_gene: TRBJ2-7
d_gene: NA